Shown below are 4 T cell receptor beta chains from a single sample sequenced in a study of T-cell memory formation after mild COVID-19. MiXCR was run by TCRdb on the 5' RACE reads, yielding one entry per CDR3 protein. This repertoire shows around 430,000 distinct CDR3 sequences, approximately 15% found once; its top ten account for under 25%. The specimen was PBMCs or a T cell subset sorted from them (not recorded which). The receptors come from a man between 18 and 29 years old who had mild COVID-19 (a few samples of this study predate the infection). Cell type and time point are not known.

CDR3 loop: CASSPMRGGSYEQYV. The CDR3 nucleotides read TGTGCCAGCAGTCCCATGAGGGGAGGTTCCTACGAGCAGTACGTC. The chain employs TRBV28 and TRBJ2-7, with a tentative D call TRBD2 (6 bases). This CDR3 spans 15 amino acids. The V and J ends lost 5 bases and 1 base respectively, with 15 bases between them. The germline CDR1 and CDR2 sequences are MDHEN and SYDVKM.

V and J are TRBV7-9 and TRBJ1-3, with 7 bases identical to TRBD1. The V gene end was trimmed by 5 bases and the J gene end by 8 bases; junction bases not matched to a gene: 6. The CDR3 is 13 amino acids. The germline V gene has CDR1 SEHNR and CDR2 FQNEAQ (reference sequence). The DNA of the CDR3 is TGTGCCAGCAGCAAAGACAGGGAACACACCATATATTTT. The encoded protein is CASSKDREHTIYF. The whole variable domain, filled in from reference TRBV7-9 and TRBJ1-3, reads DTGVSQNPRHKITKRGQNVTFRCDPISEHNRLYWYRQTLGQGPEFLTYFQNEAQLEKSRLLSDRFSAERPKGSFSTLEIQRTEQGDSAMYLCASSKDREHTIYFGEGSWLTVV.

This rearrangement joins TRBV12-3 or TRBV12-4 to TRBJ1-5; 8 bases fit TRBD1. The CDR3 length is 15 residues. Trimming removed 6 bases from V and 6 bases from J; junction bases left unmatched: 10. CDR3 in DNA: TGTGCCAGCAGCGTCCAAACAGGGGGTGGTCAGCCCCAGCATTTT. Translated, it gives CASSVQTGGGQPQHF.

The chain is built from TRBV6-2 or TRBV6-3 and TRBJ1-1; D is possibly TRBD1 (5 bases). The germline V gene has CDR1 MNHEY and CDR2 SVGEGT. The CDR3 has 14 amino acids. The V end was cut by 7 bases, the J end by 4 bases, with 16 bases between. CDR3 nucleotides: TGTGCCAGCACCAGACTGGGGACGAGCACTGAAGCTTTCTTT. It codes for CASTRLGTSTEAFF.